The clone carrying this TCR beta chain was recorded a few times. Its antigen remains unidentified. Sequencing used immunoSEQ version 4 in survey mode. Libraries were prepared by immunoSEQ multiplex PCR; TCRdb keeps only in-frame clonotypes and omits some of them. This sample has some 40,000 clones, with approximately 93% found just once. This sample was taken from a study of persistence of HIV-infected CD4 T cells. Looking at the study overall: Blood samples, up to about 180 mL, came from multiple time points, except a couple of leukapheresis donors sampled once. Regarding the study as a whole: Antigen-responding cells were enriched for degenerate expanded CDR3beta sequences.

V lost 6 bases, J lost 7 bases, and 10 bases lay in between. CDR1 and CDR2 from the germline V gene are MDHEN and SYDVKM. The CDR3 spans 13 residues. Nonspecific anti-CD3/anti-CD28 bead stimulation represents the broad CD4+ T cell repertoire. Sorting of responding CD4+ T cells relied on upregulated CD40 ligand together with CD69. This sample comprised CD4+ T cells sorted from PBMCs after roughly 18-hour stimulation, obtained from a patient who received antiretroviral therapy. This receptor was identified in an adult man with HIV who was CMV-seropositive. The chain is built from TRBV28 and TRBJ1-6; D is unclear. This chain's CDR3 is CASRSGSNSPLHF. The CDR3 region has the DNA TGTGCCAGCAGGAGTGGCAGCAATTCACCCCTCCACTTT.